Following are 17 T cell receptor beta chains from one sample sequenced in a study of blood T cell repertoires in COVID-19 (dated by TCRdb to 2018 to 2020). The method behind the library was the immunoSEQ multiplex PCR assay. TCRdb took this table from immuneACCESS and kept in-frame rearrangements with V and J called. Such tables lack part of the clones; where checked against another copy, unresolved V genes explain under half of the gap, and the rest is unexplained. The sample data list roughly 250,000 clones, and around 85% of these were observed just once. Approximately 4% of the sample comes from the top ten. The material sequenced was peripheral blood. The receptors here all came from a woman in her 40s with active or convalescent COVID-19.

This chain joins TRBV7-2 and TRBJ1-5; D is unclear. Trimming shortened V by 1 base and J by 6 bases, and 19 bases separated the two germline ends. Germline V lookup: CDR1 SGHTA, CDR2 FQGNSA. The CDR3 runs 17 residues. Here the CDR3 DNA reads TGTGCCAGCAGCTTAGTTCGGGGAAATGCATTGGGTCAGCCCCAGCATTTT. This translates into CASSLVRGNALGQPQHF. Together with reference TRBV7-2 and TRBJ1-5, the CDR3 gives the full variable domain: GAGVSQSPSNKVTEKGKDVELRCDPISGHTALYWYRQSLGQGLEFLIYFQGNSAPDKSGLPSDRFSAERTGGSVSTLTIQRTQQEDSAVYLCASSLVRGNALGQPQHFGDGTRLSIL.

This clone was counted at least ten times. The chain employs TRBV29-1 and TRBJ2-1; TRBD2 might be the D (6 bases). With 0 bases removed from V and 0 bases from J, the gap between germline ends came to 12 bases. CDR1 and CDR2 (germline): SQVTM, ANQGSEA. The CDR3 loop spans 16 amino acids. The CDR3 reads CSVEEEGPSSYNEQFF. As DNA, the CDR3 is TGCAGCGTTGAAGAGGAGGGGCCAAGCTCCTACAATGAGCAGTTCTTC.

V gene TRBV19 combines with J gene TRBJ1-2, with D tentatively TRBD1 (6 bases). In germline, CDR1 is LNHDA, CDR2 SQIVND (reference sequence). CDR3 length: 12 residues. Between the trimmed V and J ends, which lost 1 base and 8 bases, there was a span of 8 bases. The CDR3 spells CASSIGGTGYTF. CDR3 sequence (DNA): TGTGCCAGTAGTATAGGAGGGACAGGCTACACCTTC.

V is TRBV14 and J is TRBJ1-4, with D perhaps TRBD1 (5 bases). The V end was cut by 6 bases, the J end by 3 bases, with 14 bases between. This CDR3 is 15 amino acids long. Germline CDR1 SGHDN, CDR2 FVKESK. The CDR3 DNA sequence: TGTGCCAGCAGTCGATGGGGGAGGTCTAATGAAAAACTGTTTTTT. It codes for CASSRWGRSNEKLFF.

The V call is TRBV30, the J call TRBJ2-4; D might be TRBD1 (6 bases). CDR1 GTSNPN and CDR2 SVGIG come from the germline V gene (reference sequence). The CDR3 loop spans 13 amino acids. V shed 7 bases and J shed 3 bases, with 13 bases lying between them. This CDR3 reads CAFGTFGKNIQYF. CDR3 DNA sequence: TGTGCCTTCGGGACATTCGGCAAAAACATTCAGTACTTC.

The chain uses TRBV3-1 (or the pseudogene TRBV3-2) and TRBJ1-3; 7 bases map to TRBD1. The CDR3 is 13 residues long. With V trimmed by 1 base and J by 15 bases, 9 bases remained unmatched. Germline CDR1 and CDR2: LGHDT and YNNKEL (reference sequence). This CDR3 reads CASSQGKGADRYF. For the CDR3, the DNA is TGTGCCAGCAGCCAAGGGAAGGGGGCGGACAGATATTTT.

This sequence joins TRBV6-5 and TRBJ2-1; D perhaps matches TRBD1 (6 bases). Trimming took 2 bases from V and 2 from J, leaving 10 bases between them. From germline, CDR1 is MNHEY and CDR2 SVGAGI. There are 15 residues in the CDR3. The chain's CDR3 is CASSYGQGTYNEQFF. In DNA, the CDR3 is TGTGCCAGCAGTTACGGCCAGGGGACCTACAATGAGCAGTTCTTC.

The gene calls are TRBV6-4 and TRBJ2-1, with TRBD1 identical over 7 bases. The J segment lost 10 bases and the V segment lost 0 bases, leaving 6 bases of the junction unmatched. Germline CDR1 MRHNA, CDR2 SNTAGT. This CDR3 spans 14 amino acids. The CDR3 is CASSDSGTDMEQFF. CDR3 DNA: TGTGCCAGCAGTGACTCGGGGACAGACATGGAGCAGTTCTTC.

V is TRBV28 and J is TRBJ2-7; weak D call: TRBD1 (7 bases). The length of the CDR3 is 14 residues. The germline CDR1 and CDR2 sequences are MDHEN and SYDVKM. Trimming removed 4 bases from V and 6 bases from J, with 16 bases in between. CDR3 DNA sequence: TGTGCCAGCAGTTCGGAGGGACAGCCGGTCGAGCAGTACGTC. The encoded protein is CASSSEGQPVEQYV.

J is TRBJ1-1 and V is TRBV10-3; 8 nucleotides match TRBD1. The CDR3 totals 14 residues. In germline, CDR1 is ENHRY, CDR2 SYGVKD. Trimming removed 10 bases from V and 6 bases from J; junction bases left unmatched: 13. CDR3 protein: CATGPGGRRAEAFF. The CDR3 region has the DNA TGTGCCACCGGGCCAGGGGGCAGGAGGGCTGAAGCTTTCTTT.

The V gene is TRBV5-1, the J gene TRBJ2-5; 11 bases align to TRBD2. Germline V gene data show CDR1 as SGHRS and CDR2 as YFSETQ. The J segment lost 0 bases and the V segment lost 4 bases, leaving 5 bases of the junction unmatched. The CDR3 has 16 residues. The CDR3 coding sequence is TGCGCCAGCAGCCGGGTGACTAGCGGGGACCAAGAGACCCAGTACTTC. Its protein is CASSRVTSGDQETQYF. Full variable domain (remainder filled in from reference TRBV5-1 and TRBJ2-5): KAGVTQTPRYLIKTRGQQVTLSCSPISGHRSVSWYQQTPGQGLQFLFEYFSETQRNKGNFPGRFSGRQFSNSRSEMNVSTLELGDSALYLCASSRVTSGDQETQYFGPGTRLLVL.

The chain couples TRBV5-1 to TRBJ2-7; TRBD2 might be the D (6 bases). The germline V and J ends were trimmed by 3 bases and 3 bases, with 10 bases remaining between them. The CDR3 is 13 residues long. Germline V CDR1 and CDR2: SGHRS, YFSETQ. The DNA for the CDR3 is TGCGCCAGCAGCTGGGACTCTCGCTACGAGCAGTACTTC. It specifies CASSWDSRYEQYF. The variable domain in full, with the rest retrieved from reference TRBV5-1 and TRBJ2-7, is KAGVTQTPRYLIKTRGQQVTLSCSPISGHRSVSWYQQTPGQGLQFLFEYFSETQRNKGNFPGRFSGRQFSNSRSEMNVSTLELGDSALYLCASSWDSRYEQYFGPGTRLTVT.

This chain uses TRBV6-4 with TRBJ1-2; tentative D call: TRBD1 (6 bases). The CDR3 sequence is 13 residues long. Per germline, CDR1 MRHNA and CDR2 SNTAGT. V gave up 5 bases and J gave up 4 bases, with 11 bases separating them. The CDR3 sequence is CASSNQGSYGYTF. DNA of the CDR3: TGTGCCAGCAGTAATCAGGGGTCCTATGGCTACACCTTC.

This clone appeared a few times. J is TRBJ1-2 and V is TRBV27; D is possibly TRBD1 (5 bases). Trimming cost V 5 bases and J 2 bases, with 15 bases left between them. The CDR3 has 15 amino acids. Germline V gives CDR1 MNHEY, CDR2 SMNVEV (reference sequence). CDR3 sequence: CASSPFDRPNYGYTF. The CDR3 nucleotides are TGTGCCAGCAGTCCGTTCGACAGACCCAACTATGGCTACACCTTC.

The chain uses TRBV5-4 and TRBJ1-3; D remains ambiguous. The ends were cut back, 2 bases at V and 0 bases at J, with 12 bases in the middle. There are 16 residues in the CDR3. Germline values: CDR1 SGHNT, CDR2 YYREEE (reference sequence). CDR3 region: CASSFGGERSGNTIYF. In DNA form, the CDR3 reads TGTGCCAGCAGCTTTGGAGGAGAACGCTCTGGAAACACCATATATTTT. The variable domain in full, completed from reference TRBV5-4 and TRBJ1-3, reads ETGVTQSPTHLIKTRGQQVTLRCSSQSGHNTVSWYQQALGQGPQFIFQYYREEENGRGNFPPRFSGLQFPNYSSELNVNALELDDSALYLCASSFGGERSGNTIYFGEGSWLTVV.

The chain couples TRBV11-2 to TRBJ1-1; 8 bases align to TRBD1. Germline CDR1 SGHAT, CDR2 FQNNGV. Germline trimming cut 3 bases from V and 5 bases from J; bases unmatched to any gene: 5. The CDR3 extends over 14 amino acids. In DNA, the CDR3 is TGTGCCAGCAGCTTGGACAGGGTTGGGACTGAAGCTTTCTTT. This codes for CASSLDRVGTEAFF.

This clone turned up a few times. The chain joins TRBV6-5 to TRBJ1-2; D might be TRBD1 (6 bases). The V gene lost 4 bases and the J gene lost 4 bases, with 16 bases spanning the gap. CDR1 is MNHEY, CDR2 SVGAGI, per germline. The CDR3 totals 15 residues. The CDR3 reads CASSSPGQAGYGYTF. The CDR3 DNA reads TGTGCCAGCAGTTCTCCGGGACAAGCCGGCTATGGCTACACCTTC.